This T cell receptor beta chain appears in the sequencing data of a study of T cell responses to AZD1222 COVID-19 vaccine. Regarding this clone: The target antigen is unknown.

Points from the study as a whole: Rises in breadth and depth of Spike-specific TCRs came after two AZD1222 doses.

Generated by immunoSEQ multiplex PCR, the TCRdb table keeps only in-frame clones and is missing some. This sample yields over 150,000 clones, of which roughly nine tenths are seen a single time; 4.5% to 6% belongs to the top ten. The input for sequencing was peripheral blood, taken on day 0 of MenACWY control vaccination. The source of this sequence is an adult in good health.

In nucleotides, the CDR3 is TGTGCCAGCAGCCGACAGGGAGAAGGCTATGGCTACACCTTC. This gives the protein CASSRQGEGYGYTF. The V gene is TRBV5-4, the J gene TRBJ1-2; 7 bases align to TRBD1. J was trimmed by 4 bases and V by 4 bases; bases with no gene match: 7. Germline CDR1 and CDR2: SGHNT and YYREEE (reference sequence). This CDR3 is 14 amino acids long.